Each of the 32 T cell receptor beta chains below was sequenced from the same sample in a study of T cells in Graves' hyperthyroidism and ophthalmopathy. RNA transcripts provided the source from which TCR beta CDR3 regions were amplified. HTBI primers were used for first-round RT-PCR of the TCR CDR3. TCRdb fed the multiplex PCR reads into MiXCR, producing one record per CDR3 protein. The top ten hold under 35% of the sample, which has about 640,000 distinct CDR3 sequences, around 20% seen once. Sequenced material: blood. The origin of the receptors is a young man with Graves' ophthalmopathy.

This clonotype occurred many times. This rearrangement joins TRBV12-3 or TRBV12-4 to TRBJ2-1; D ambiguous. V lost 5 bases and J lost 9, with 14 bases in between. This CDR3 spans 13 amino acids. The CDR3 region is CASSPKLGGEQFF. The CDR3, as DNA: TGTGCCAGCAGTCCCAAGCTGGGCGGTGAGCAGTTCTTC.

The rearrangement uses TRBV10-1 and TRBJ2-3; TRBD2 matches 9 bases. There are 18 residues in the CDR3. CDR1 is WNHNN and CDR2 is SYGVQD in the germline V gene (reference sequence). Germline trimming cut 3 bases from V and 1 base from J; bases unmatched to any gene: 11. CDR3 DNA: TGCGCCAGCAGTGATGTGGCGGGAGGGCCTCTACGCACAGATACGCAGTATTTT. Translating gives CASSDVAGGPLRTDTQYF.

The V and J genes are TRBV19 and TRBJ2-7, with 7 bases lining up with TRBD2. Per germline, CDR1 LNHDA and CDR2 SQIVND (reference sequence). Unmatched junction bases numbered 9, after V lost 0 bases and J lost 7 bases. The CDR3 length is 15 residues. In DNA form, the CDR3 reads TGTGCCAGTAGTATAGATCGTGCGGGAGCACGTGAGCAGTACTTC. It yields the protein CASSIDRAGAREQYF.

CDR3 sequence reads: CASSRTGGAGEKLFF. The CDR3, as DNA: TGTGCCAGCAGCCGAACAGGGGGGGCGGGGGAAAAACTGTTTTTT. V usage is TRBV7-9 and J usage is TRBJ1-4; 8 nucleotides align to TRBD1. The V gene end was trimmed by 5 bases and the J gene end by 8 bases; junction bases not matched to a gene: 10. CDR1 is SEHNR, CDR2 FQNEAQ, per germline (reference sequence). The CDR3 extends over 15 amino acids.

This chain links TRBV2 with TRBJ2-1; D not certain. Germline V gives CDR1 SNHLY, CDR2 FYNNEI. The CDR3 length is 14 residues. Here the CDR3 DNA reads TGTGCATATGAAGGCAGCCACTTTTTCAATGAGCAGTTCTTC. It specifies CAYEGSHFFNEQFF.

The rearrangement joins TRBV15 to TRBJ2-7; D is uncertain. V lost 3 bases and J lost 1, with 7 bases in between. CDR1 and CDR2 from the germline V gene are LNHNV and YYDKDF (reference sequence). There are 13 residues in the CDR3. The CDR3 DNA follows: TGTGCCACCAGCAGGGACGGTTCCTACGAGCAGTACTTC. This sequence encodes CATSRDGSYEQYF. Full variable domain (remainder filled in from reference TRBV15 and TRBJ2-7): DAMVIQNPRYQVTQFGKPVTLSCSQTLNHNVMYWYQQKSSQAPKLLFHYYDKDFNNEADTPDNFQSRRPNTSFCFLDIRSPGLGDTAMYLCATSRDGSYEQYFGPGTRLTVT.

This sequence joins TRBV5-1 and TRBJ2-3, with TRBD2 identical over 13 bases. The V segment lost 0 bases and the J segment 2 bases; nucleotides outside the gene matches: 6. Germline V gene sequence: CDR1 SGHRS, CDR2 YFSETQ. CDR3 length: 18 amino acids. The CDR3 reads CASSLGGLAGLNTDTQYF. The CDR3 DNA is TGCGCCAGCAGCTTGGGGGGACTAGCGGGATTAAACACAGATACGCAGTATTTT.

This clonotype has more than one count but fewer than ten. The gene calls are TRBV7-8 and TRBJ1-2; 8 bases are shared with TRBD1. The trim removed 3 bases at V and 7 bases at J, leaving 10 bases unmatched. The germline CDR1 and CDR2 sequences are SGHVS and FQNEAQ. The CDR3 contains 15 residues. CDR3 sequence: CASSFTRQGFGGYTF. Here the CDR3 DNA reads TGTGCCAGCAGCTTCACCCGACAGGGGTTTGGTGGCTACACCTTC.

This clonotype was counted between two and nine times. The genes are TRBV20-1 and TRBJ1-1, with no clear D. Deletions cut 5 bases from V and 8 bases from J, with 12 bases between. The CDR3 loop spans 11 amino acids. Germline V lookup: CDR1 DFQATT, CDR2 SNEGSKA (reference sequence). CDR3 in amino acids: CSASLLGEAFF. The CDR3 bases are TGCAGTGCTTCGCTGCTAGGGGAAGCTTTCTTT.

This clonotype was counted many times. The chain recombines TRBV5-1 with TRBJ1-4; tentatively, D is TRBD1 (5 bases). Trimming removed 1 base at V and 3 bases at J, with 10 bases between. The CDR3 loop spans 15 amino acids. Germline CDR1 reads SGHRS; CDR2 reads YFSETQ. CDR3 region: CASSLWSGPNEKLFF. CDR3 sequence (DNA): TGCGCCAGCAGCTTGTGGTCGGGACCTAATGAAAAACTGTTTTTT.

The rearrangement joins TRBV20-1 to TRBJ2-1; tentatively, D is TRBD1 (7 bases). CDR3 length: 14 residues. V was trimmed by 6 bases and J by 3 bases, leaving 15 bases between them. Looked up from germline, CDR1 is DFQATT and CDR2 is SNEGSKA (reference sequence). CDR3 DNA sequence: TGCAGTGCGCGGGACAGCCAAAACTACAATGAGCAGTTCTTC. Amino acids: CSARDSQNYNEQFF.

This clonotype has just a few counts. The chain combines TRBV28 with TRBJ2-7; 15 bases are a match to TRBD2. V gave up 1 base and J gave up 7 bases; unmatched junction bases: 5. Germline V CDR1 and CDR2: MDHEN, SYDVKM. CDR3 length equals 16 residues. This chain's CDR3 is CASSLSGLAGGDEQYF. DNA of the CDR3: TGTGCCAGCAGTTTATCCGGACTAGCGGGAGGGGATGAGCAGTACTTC.

V and J are TRBV4-2 and TRBJ1-2; no firm D call. V lost 0 bases, J lost 7 bases, and 9 bases lay in between. This CDR3 comprises 13 residues. The germline CDR1 and CDR2 sequences are LGHNA and YNFKEQ. Here the CDR3 reads CASSQELTSGYTF. In DNA, the CDR3 is TGTGCCAGCAGCCAAGAACTTACCTCTGGCTACACCTTC.

The chain recombines TRBV5-1 with TRBJ2-2; 8 bases are a match to TRBD2. Losses at the gene ends were 4 bases for V and 4 bases for J; bases not matched to a gene: 6. Germline V gives CDR1 SGHRS, CDR2 YFSETQ. This CDR3 is 15 amino acids long. DNA for the CDR3: TGCGCCAGCAGCACGGGACTAGGCGGCACCGGGGAGCTGTTTTTT. This encodes CASSTGLGGTGELFF.

This clonotype was counted between two and nine times. The rearrangement joins TRBV5-4 to TRBJ2-7; D is possibly TRBD2 (5 bases). Germline-derived CDR1 and CDR2 are SGHNT and YYREEE (reference sequence). Trimming cost V 3 bases and J 6 bases, with 16 bases left between them. CDR3 length: 14 residues. The DNA for the CDR3 is TGTGCCAGCAGCTCCCGTGCGGGTGCATCCGAGCAGTACTTC. This translates into CASSSRAGASEQYF.

This clonotype was recorded a few times. V and J are TRBV27 and TRBJ2-7; possibly TRBD1 or TRBD2 for D (7 bases each). The CDR3 is made up of 14 amino acids. In germline, CDR1 is MNHEY, CDR2 SMNVEV (reference sequence). The V end lost 3 bases, the J end lost 6 bases, and 15 bases lay between the germline ends. The CDR3: CASSFRQGGAEQYF. In DNA, the CDR3 is TGTGCCAGCAGTTTCCGGCAGGGGGGGGCCGAGCAGTACTTC.

The chain uses TRBV9 and TRBJ2-7; D is ambiguous. Deletions cut 4 bases from V and 7 bases from J, with 15 bases between. The germline gives CDR1 SGDLS, CDR2 YYNGEE. The CDR3 contains 13 residues. The CDR3 is CASSPSSSREQYF. The CDR3 DNA reads TGTGCCAGCAGCCCGAGTAGTAGCCGTGAGCAGTACTTC.

This chain joins TRBV6-1 and TRBJ2-7, with D uncertain. V shed 8 bases and J shed 0 bases, with 11 bases lying between them. The CDR3 runs 13 residues. Germline lookup yields CDR1 MNHNS and CDR2 SASEGT. CDR3 sequence reads: CASQTRASYEQYF. The CDR3 region has the DNA TGTGCCAGCCAGACGAGAGCCTCCTACGAGCAGTACTTC.

This clonotype has only a few counts. The chain uses TRBV7-3 and TRBJ2-2, with 7 bases that match TRBD1. The CDR3 length is 15 residues. V gave up 2 bases and J gave up 7 bases; unmatched junction bases: 7. The V gene's germline CDR1 is SGHTA and CDR2 FQGTGA. The CDR3 bases are TGTGCCAGCAGCTTAGGAGACAGGGCTCACGGGGAGCTGTTTTTT. This translates into CASSLGDRAHGELFF.

This clonotype was picked up many times. The chain uses TRBV5-1 and TRBJ2-7; 7 positions match TRBD2. V was clipped by 2 bases and J by 2 bases; unmatched bases: 4. This CDR3 has 14 residues. Germline-derived CDR1 and CDR2 are SGHRS and YFSETQ. CDR3 sequence: CASSFGSGPYEQYF. CDR3 bases: TGCGCCAGCAGCTTCGGTAGCGGGCCCTACGAGCAGTACTTC.

There are a few counts of this clonotype. The J gene is TRBJ1-1, the V gene TRBV12-3 or TRBV12-4, with a tentative D call TRBD1 (6 bases). V dropped 6 bases and J dropped 4 bases, with 15 bases sitting between them. CDR3 length equals 14 residues. Here the CDR3 DNA reads TGTGCCAGCAGGTTCGGAGGGGGAGGCACTGAAGCTTTCTTT. Translating it yields CASRFGGGGTEAFF.

This clonotype was seen only a few times. The chain recombines TRBV20-1 with TRBJ1-5; no clear D. CDR3 size: 13 residues. Looked up from germline, CDR1 is DFQATT and CDR2 is SNEGSKA (reference sequence). The germline V and J ends were trimmed by 1 base and 6 bases, with 10 bases remaining between them. The CDR3 loop is CSARGGGGQPQHF. The DNA of the CDR3 is TGCAGTGCTAGAGGGGGAGGTGGTCAGCCCCAGCATTTT.

The gene calls are TRBV29-1 and TRBJ2-2, with a possible D match to TRBD2 (5 bases). Trimming cost V 4 bases and J 11 bases, with 29 bases left between them. The V gene's germline CDR1 is SQVTM and CDR2 ANQGSEA. This CDR3 comprises 17 residues. CDR3 bases: TGCAGCGTTGCTCGGACCAGCGGCGCGCGCAGAGAGAATGAGCTGTTTTTT. Amino acids: CSVARTSGARRENELFF.

Many counts were recorded for this clonotype. The V and J genes are TRBV19 and TRBJ1-1, with D possibly matching TRBD1 (5 bases). Trimming shortened V by 5 bases and J by 3 bases, and 10 bases separated the two germline ends. Germline CDR1 is LNHDA and CDR2 is SQIVND (reference sequence). This CDR3 contains 13 residues. The CDR3 loop is CASSLTDYTEAFF. The CDR3 bases are TGTGCCAGTAGTTTGACAGACTACACTGAAGCTTTCTTT.

The J gene is TRBJ1-1, the V gene TRBV19; D gene uncertain. There are 15 residues in the CDR3. CDR1 is LNHDA, CDR2 SQIVND, per germline (reference sequence). The V gene lost 4 bases and the J gene lost 1 base, with 13 bases spanning the gap. The CDR3 bases are TGTGCCAGTAGTACTGAAGGGTACCGGAACACTGAAGCTTTCTTT. Translation: CASSTEGYRNTEAFF.

The chain has TRBV4-2 and TRBJ2-7; 7 bases align to TRBD2. The CDR3 sequence is 16 residues long. With 0 bases clipped from V and 5 bases from J, the junction kept 10 bases outside the gene matches. Germline V gene lookup returns CDR1 LGHNA and CDR2 YNFKEQ. CDR3 coding DNA: TGTGCCAGCAGCCAAGATTGGAGCGGGAATCCCCACGAGCAGTACTTC. Its translation is CASSQDWSGNPHEQYF.

This clonotype was found a few times. The chain joins TRBV7-9 to TRBJ1-4, with 7 bases matching TRBD1. V dropped 5 bases and J dropped 6; count of bases not matched to a gene: 6. The CDR3 covers 14 residues. Germline loops: CDR1 SEHNR, CDR2 FQNEAQ (reference sequence). The CDR3 spells CASSPTGFYEKLFF. The CDR3 DNA is TGTGCCAGCAGCCCGACAGGGTTTTATGAAAAACTGTTTTTT.

The rearrangement links TRBV28 to TRBJ1-2; D may be TRBD1 (5 bases). Germline V gene lookup returns CDR1 MDHEN and CDR2 SYDVKM. CDR3 length: 15 residues. V lost 5 bases, J lost 6 bases, and 19 bases lay in between. CDR3 nucleotides: TGTGCCAGCAGTCCAGTGGGACCGAGGGACCATGGCTACACCTTC. Translation gives CASSPVGPRDHGYTF.

The rearrangement uses TRBV20-1 and TRBJ2-7; D may be TRBD1 or TRBD2 (6 bases each). Germline V lookup: CDR1 DFQATT, CDR2 SNEGSKA (reference sequence). CDR3 length equals 13 residues. The ends were cut back, 5 bases at V and 5 bases at J, with 16 bases in the middle. CDR3 loop: CSAPAGHHDEQYF. As DNA, the CDR3 is TGCAGTGCTCCCGCGGGACACCATGACGAGCAGTACTTC.

This clonotype was counted ten times or more. The chain carries TRBV3-1 and TRBJ2-2; 7 bases map to TRBD1. The CDR3 extends over 15 amino acids. Trimming took 5 bases from V and 5 from J; bases not matched to a gene: 8. From germline, CDR1 is LGHDT and CDR2 YNNKEL (reference sequence). The CDR3 reads CASSDLYRGTGELFF. The CDR3 nucleotides read TGTGCCAGCAGCGACCTTTACAGGGGTACCGGGGAGCTGTTTTTT. The variable domain in full, with the rest retrieved from reference TRBV3-1 and TRBJ2-2, is DTAVSQTPKYLVTQMGNDKSIKCEQNLGHDTMYWYKQDSKKFLKIMFSYNNKELIINETVPNRFSPKSPDKAHLNLHINSLELGDSAVYFCASSDLYRGTGELFFGEGSRLTVL.

There are many counts of this clonotype. This chain connects TRBV5-1 to TRBJ1-3; D may be TRBD1 (5 bases). The germline gives CDR1 SGHRS, CDR2 YFSETQ. CDR3 size: 14 residues. Trimming removed 0 bases at V and 4 bases at J, with 8 bases between. The CDR3 sequence: CASSLAGAGNTIYF. The CDR3 bases are TGCGCCAGCAGCTTGGCCGGGGCGGGAAACACCATATATTTT.

The rearrangement links TRBV6-2 or TRBV6-3 to TRBJ1-1; D gene ambiguous. The germline V gene encodes CDR1 MNHEY and CDR2 SVGEGT. The CDR3 runs 11 residues. The V end was cut by 10 bases, the J end by 8 bases, with 14 bases between. The CDR3 DNA reads as TGTGCCACCACTTATGGCGTCGAAGCTTTCTTT. It translates to CATTYGVEAFF.